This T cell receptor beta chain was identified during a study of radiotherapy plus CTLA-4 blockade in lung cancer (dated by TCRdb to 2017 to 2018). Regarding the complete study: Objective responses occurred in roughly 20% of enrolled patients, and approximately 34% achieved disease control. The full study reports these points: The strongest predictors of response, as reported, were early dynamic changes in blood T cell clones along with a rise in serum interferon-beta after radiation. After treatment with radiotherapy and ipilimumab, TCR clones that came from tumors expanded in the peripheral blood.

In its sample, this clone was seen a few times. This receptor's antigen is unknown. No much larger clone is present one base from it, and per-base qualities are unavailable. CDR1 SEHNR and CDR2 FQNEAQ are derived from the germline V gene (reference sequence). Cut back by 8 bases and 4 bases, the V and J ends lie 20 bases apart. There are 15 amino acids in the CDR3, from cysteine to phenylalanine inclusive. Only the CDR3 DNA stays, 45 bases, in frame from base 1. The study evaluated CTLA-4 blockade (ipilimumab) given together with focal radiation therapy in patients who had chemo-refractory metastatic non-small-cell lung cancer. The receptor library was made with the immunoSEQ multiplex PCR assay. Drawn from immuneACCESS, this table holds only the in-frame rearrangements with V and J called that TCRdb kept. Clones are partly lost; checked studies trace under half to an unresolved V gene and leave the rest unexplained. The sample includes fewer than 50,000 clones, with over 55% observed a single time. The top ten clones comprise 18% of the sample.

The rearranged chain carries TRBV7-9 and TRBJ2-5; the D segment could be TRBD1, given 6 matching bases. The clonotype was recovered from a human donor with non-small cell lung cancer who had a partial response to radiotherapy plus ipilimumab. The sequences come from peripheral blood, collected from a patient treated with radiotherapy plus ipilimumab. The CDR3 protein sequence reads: CASEPYREQGETQYF. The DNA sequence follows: TGTGCCAGCGAACCGTACAGGGAACAGGGAGAGACCCAGTACTTC.